These 21 T cell receptor beta chains were all obtained from the same sample, sequenced in a study of CD8 T cells in Susac syndrome. An input of about 0.45 to 1 ug of RNA was subjected to reverse transcription using random hexamers. One entry per CDR3 protein results from TCRdb running MiXCR on the immunoSEQ multiplex PCR reads. The sample has approximately 180,000 distinct CDR3 sequences, approximately 93% seen once. What was sequenced was CD4+ T cells from PBMCs. These receptors all come from a human donor with multiple sclerosis.

This clonotype was counted a single time. V usage is TRBV19 and J usage is TRBJ1-6, with 8 bases that match TRBD1. The germline gives CDR1 LNHDA, CDR2 SQIVND (reference sequence). The V segment lost 7 bases and the J segment 8 bases; nucleotides outside the gene matches: 7. The CDR3 totals 14 residues. The CDR3 reads CASMQGARYSPLHF. In DNA, the CDR3 is TGTGCCAGTATGCAGGGGGCGAGATATTCACCCCTCCACTTT.

The V and J genes are TRBV4-3 and TRBJ2-7, with a possible D match to TRBD1 (5 bases). Germline CDR1 is LGHNA and CDR2 is YSLEER. Deletions cut 4 bases from V and 1 base from J, with 11 bases between. This CDR3 contains 14 residues. Here the CDR3 reads CASSRGLGSYEQYF. DNA for the CDR3: TGCGCCAGCAGCCGGGGCTTGGGGTCCTACGAGCAGTACTTC.

The chain joins TRBV7-2 to TRBJ1-1; D gene uncertain. This CDR3 is built from 14 residues. Trimming left V 3 bases short and J 1 base short, with 9 bases between. The germline gives CDR1 SGHTA, CDR2 FQGNSA. CDR3 in DNA: TGTGCCAGCAGCTTCAGTCGGGCGAACACTGAAGCTTTCTTT. It encodes CASSFSRANTEAFF.

This chain connects TRBV5-1 to TRBJ1-5; D is ambiguous. Germline V lookup: CDR1 SGHRS, CDR2 YFSETQ. CDR3 length: 15 residues. V lost 0 bases and J 5 bases, leaving 12 bases between the germline ends. Here the CDR3 reads CASSLAGEGHQPQHF. CDR3 coding DNA: TGCGCCAGCAGCTTGGCCGGGGAGGGCCATCAGCCCCAGCATTTT.

The rearrangement links TRBV20-1 to TRBJ1-5; D possibly corresponds to TRBD1 (5 bases). With 5 bases removed from V and 4 bases from J, the gap between germline ends came to 15 bases. This CDR3 comprises 14 residues. Germline assignment: CDR1 DFQATT and CDR2 SNEGSKA (reference sequence). CDR3 sequence (DNA): TGCAGTGCTCGACAGAGGGGAAGGAATCAGCCCCAGCATTTT. Translating gives CSARQRGRNQPQHF.

The rearrangement joins TRBV6-5 to TRBJ2-3, with D perhaps assigned TRBD1 or TRBD2 (5 bases each). Germline CDR1 reads MNHEY; CDR2 reads SVGAGI. Trimming took off 5 bases at V and 4 bases at J, with 10 bases between the two ends. This CDR3 has 13 amino acids. CDR3 amino acids: CASSRVGADTQYF. CDR3 nucleotides: TGTGCCAGCAGTAGGGTGGGGGCAGATACGCAGTATTTT.

The V gene is TRBV29-1, the J gene TRBJ2-3; TRBD2 matches 8 bases. The germline V gene has CDR1 SQVTM and CDR2 ANQGSEA. The CDR3 covers 14 residues. Trimming removed 6 bases from V and 3 bases from J; junction bases left unmatched: 8. This CDR3 reads CSVARGGTTDTQYF. DNA of the CDR3: TGCAGCGTCGCTCGCGGGGGGACAACAGATACGCAGTATTTT.

V gene TRBV7-9 combines with J gene TRBJ2-5; TRBD2 might be the D (5 bases). Germline V gene data show CDR1 as SEHNR and CDR2 as FQNEAQ (reference sequence). V was cut by 0 bases and J by 2 bases, with 13 bases left in between. There are 16 residues in the CDR3. The CDR3 DNA reads TGTGCCAGCAGCTTAGCGAATGGGAGAGGACAAGAGACCCAGTACTTC. Its protein is CASSLANGRGQETQYF.

This chain links TRBV25-1 with TRBJ2-5; TRBD2 aligns across 7 bases. V was clipped by 1 base and J by 10 bases; unmatched bases: 9. Per germline, CDR1 MGHDK and CDR2 SYGVNS. This CDR3 is built from 14 residues. Written as DNA, the CDR3 is TGTGCCAGCAGTGAATCTTTCGCGGGGGTTTTCCAGTACTTC. Protein product: CASSESFAGVFQYF. Full variable domain (rest looked up from reference TRBV25-1 and TRBJ2-5): EADIYQTPRYLVIGTGKKITLECSQTMGHDKMYWYQQDPGMELHLIHYSYGVNSTEKGDLSSESTVSRIRTEHFPLTLESARPSHTSQYLCASSESFAGVFQYFGPGTRLLVL.

The chain recombines TRBV3-1 with TRBJ2-7; tentatively, D is TRBD2 (7 bases). The CDR3 consists of 16 residues. The V end was cut by 4 bases, the J end by 2 bases, with 18 bases between. The germline V gene encodes CDR1 LGHDT and CDR2 YNNKEL (reference sequence). CDR3 residues: CASSRWLGGGTYEQYF. CDR3 nucleotide sequence: TGTGCCAGCAGCCGGTGGTTGGGGGGGGGCACCTACGAGCAGTACTTC.

This chain uses TRBV5-1 with TRBJ2-3, with D tentatively TRBD1 (5 bases). V shed 0 bases and J shed 5 bases, with 7 bases lying between them. There are 13 residues in the CDR3. Germline CDR1 and CDR2: SGHRS and YFSETQ. CDR3: CASSLGQRDTQYF. The CDR3, as DNA: TGCGCCAGCAGCTTGGGACAGAGAGATACGCAGTATTTT.

The chain couples TRBV12-3 or TRBV12-4 to TRBJ1-5; D remains unclear. This CDR3 contains 12 residues. V was pared by 6 bases and J by 5 bases, with 8 bases between. CDR3 bases: TGTGCCAGCAGCTCAGAAGATCAGCCCCAGCATTTT. Translated: CASSSEDQPQHF.

The chain uses TRBV20-1 and TRBJ2-3; no clear D. The CDR3 is 14 amino acids. Looked up from germline, CDR1 is DFQATT and CDR2 is SNEGSKA (reference sequence). Trimming left V 1 base short and J 2 bases short, with 10 bases between. CDR3 residues: CSARGQIHTDTQYF. In DNA, the CDR3 is TGCAGTGCTAGAGGGCAAATACACACAGATACGCAGTATTTT.

The CDR3 region is CASSLVRGSETQYF. The CDR3 nucleotides are TGTGCCAGCAGCTTAGTGAGGGGTTCCGAGACCCAGTACTTC. The gene calls are TRBV7-2 and TRBJ2-5; D may match TRBD1 or TRBD2 (5 bases each). The germline gives CDR1 SGHTA, CDR2 FQGNSA. The V end was cut by 1 base, the J end by 5 bases, with 11 bases between. The CDR3 is made up of 14 amino acids.

This rearrangement joins TRBV30 to TRBJ1-2; D gene uncertain. V was shortened by 2 bases and J by 2 bases, with 3 bases between the two germline ends. In germline, CDR1 is GTSNPN, CDR2 SVGIG (reference sequence). The CDR3 runs 11 residues. The CDR3 region has the DNA TGTGCCTGGAGTTCGAACTATGGCTACACCTTC. Its protein product is CAWSSNYGYTF.

V is TRBV6-2 or TRBV6-3 and J is TRBJ1-5; 9 nucleotides align to TRBD1. CDR3 length: 15 residues. The V segment lost 2 bases and the J segment 6 bases; nucleotides outside the gene matches: 5. Per germline, CDR1 MNHEY and CDR2 SVGEGT. The CDR3 DNA reads as TGTGCCAGCAGTTACCAAGGACAGGGGTTTCAGCCCCAGCATTTT. Protein product: CASSYQGQGFQPQHF.

The V call is TRBV6-2 or TRBV6-3, the J call TRBJ2-1; TRBD2 agrees at 10 bases. V trimming: 6 bases; J trimming: 4 bases; junction bases outside the gene matches: 6. Germline V lookup: CDR1 MNHEY, CDR2 SVGEGT. The CDR3 consists of 15 residues. The CDR3 here is CASRSGRAKYNEQFF. CDR3 sequence (DNA): TGTGCCAGCAGGAGCGGGAGGGCGAAATACAATGAGCAGTTCTTC.

The V and J genes are TRBV5-1 and TRBJ2-2, with TRBD2 identical over 7 bases. The CDR3 sequence is 16 residues long. V lost 2 bases, J lost 1 base, and 5 bases stayed unmatched. CDR1 is SGHRS, CDR2 YFSETQ, per germline. The CDR3 DNA is TGCGCCAGCAGCTTATCCCGCGGGGGGAACACCGGGGAGCTGTTTTTT. This gives the protein CASSLSRGGNTGELFF.

The genes are TRBV27 and TRBJ1-2; weak D call: TRBD1 (5 bases). This CDR3 has 14 residues. CDR1 is MNHEY and CDR2 is SMNVEV in the germline V gene (reference sequence). Between the trimmed V and J ends, which lost 6 bases and 7 bases, there was a span of 18 bases. The CDR3 here is CASSSSRGQTGYTF. CDR3 sequence (DNA): TGTGCCAGCAGCTCATCGCGCGGACAAACTGGCTACACCTTC.

The rearrangement joins TRBV9 to TRBJ2-1; D might be TRBD1 or TRBD2, each matching 5 bases. CDR1 SGDLS and CDR2 YYNGEE come from the germline V gene. The V and J ends lost 2 bases and 9 bases respectively, with 12 bases between them. The CDR3 contains 13 residues. CDR3 nucleotide sequence: TGTGCCAGCAGCGTCATGGGGGTGGGTGAGCAGTTCTTC. Translation gives CASSVMGVGEQFF.

The chain couples TRBV5-7 to TRBJ2-1, with D hard to call. TRBV5-7 is flagged as an ORF with uncertain function. CDR3 length: 12 residues. V was trimmed by 5 bases and J by 5 bases, leaving 8 bases between them. Here the CDR3 reads CASRSSNNEQFF. The CDR3 DNA is TGTGCCAGCAGATCATCCAACAATGAGCAGTTCTTC.